This T cell receptor (beta chain) stems from a study of T cell responses to AZD1222 COVID-19 vaccine. Findings and limits, study-wide: It was only after the peak T cell response that any repertoires were sampled. White British ancestry dominated among donors, who included more females, and clonal diversity was possibly underestimated.

Regarding this clone: Its specificity is unknown.

Trimming left V 3 bases short and J 1 base short, with 10 bases between. The CDR3 is 15 amino acids. Per the germline V gene, CDR1 is LNHDA and CDR2 is SQIVND (reference sequence). The analysis combined second doses at about 4 or about 12 weeks. Using immunoSEQ multiplex PCR, the repertoire was profiled, and TCRdb retains in-frame clones only, with some absent. The profile covers some 200,000 clones, with roughly 92% appearing a single time and roughly 0.99% taken by the ten largest. Sample: peripheral blood, taken 28 days after the second AZD1222 dose. The chain joins TRBV19 to TRBJ2-1, with D tentatively TRBD2 (6 bases). The TCR comes from an adult who received the AZD1222 COVID-19 vaccine. Written as DNA, the CDR3 is TGTGCCAGTAGTATGGAGGGGCTGTCCTACAATGAGCAGTTCTTC. As protein: CASSMEGLSYNEQFF.